Listed here is a single T cell receptor (beta chain). The antigen is undetermined. This record belongs to a study of response to subunit inactivated influenza vaccine. Using its own MiXCR run on the RT-PCR reads, TCRdb lists one record per CDR3 protein. The sample includes approximately 730,000 distinct CDR3 sequences, approximately 13% of them seen just once. Study-level findings and limits: The authors proposed limited new T cell recruitment per seasonal influenza vaccination.

The sequence was collected from a man aged 45 to 65 who received an inactivated influenza vaccine. Sequencing was performed on PBMCs from blood, taken around two weeks before vaccination.

CDR3 sequence (DNA): TGCAGTGCTAGAGTAATTCAGGGATGGACTGGGGCCAACGTCCTGACTTTC. The encoded protein is CSARVIQGWTGANVLTF. The chain carries TRBV20-1 and TRBJ2-6, with a weak D call TRBD1 (5 bases). V was trimmed by 1 base and J by 2 bases, leaving 15 bases between them. Germline-derived CDR1 and CDR2 are DFQATT and SNEGSKA (reference sequence). The CDR3 totals 17 residues.